This entry lists 2 T cell receptor beta chains sequenced from one sample in a study of beta chain features in type 1 diabetes (dated by TCRdb to the late 2010s). The library was produced with the immunoSEQ multiplex PCR assay. The entire amount of isolated RNA was reverse transcribed using the High Capacity cDNA Reverse Transcription Kit, so the sequenced TCRB transcripts were expressed ones. Entries here come from immuneACCESS through TCRdb and include only in-frame sequences with V and J called. Some clones fail to appear in such tables; in the studies checked, an unresolved V gene covers under half of the shortfall, and the cause of the remainder is unknown. Recorded for this sample are 350,000 to 450,000 clones; over 13% of them occurred a single time. Around 0.02% of the sample rests with the top ten. Sequenced material: naive CD4+ T cells from blood. According to the study, the label for this sample's cell subset or site signals: true naive CD4+ T cells. The receptor set was obtained from a woman between 18 and 29 years old in good health.

This clone was seen more than once but under ten times. The chain uses TRBV30 and TRBJ2-3, with TRBD2 identical over 7 bases. Trimming removed 6 bases from V and 0 bases from J; junction bases left unmatched: 6. The CDR3 consists of 14 residues. Germline V gives CDR1 GTSNPN, CDR2 SVGIG (reference sequence). The CDR3 spells CACPLASSTDTQYF. The CDR3 coding sequence is TGTGCCTGCCCACTAGCGTCGAGCACAGATACGCAGTATTTT. Full variable domain (outside the CDR3, taken from reference TRBV30 and TRBJ2-3): SQTIHQWPATLVQPVGSPLSLECTVEGTSNPNLYWYRQAAGRGLQLLFYSVGIGQISSEVPQNLSASRPQDRQFILSSKKLLLSDSGFYLCACPLASSTDTQYFGPGTRLTVL.

This rearrangement joins TRBV7-9 to TRBJ1-1; D possibly corresponds to TRBD1 (5 bases). Trimming pared 3 bases from V and 0 bases from J, leaving 11 bases between. The CDR3 has 15 residues. Looked up from germline, CDR1 is SEHNR and CDR2 is FQNEAQ (reference sequence). The CDR3 nucleotides are TGTGCCAGCAGCTTTTCCGACAGATTGAACACTGAAGCTTTCTTT. Translation gives CASSFSDRLNTEAFF.